The 28 T cell receptor beta chains below all came from one sample that was sequenced in a study of blood T cells in healthy people across ages. A sample-barcoded 5' primer and a J-beta primer mix were used in a second PCR of about 7 to 12 cycles. Each CDR3 protein is one row after TCRdb ran MiXCR on the 5' RACE reads. The sample consists of hundreds of thousands of distinct CDR3 sequences, about 30% of them appearing once. Sequencing was performed on blood. The receptors were sampled from a woman over 75 in good health.

The sample holds a few counts of this clonotype. A much larger clonotype is one base distant, so this may be a read error. The rearrangement links TRBV29-1 to TRBJ1-4, with TRBD1 matching over 7 bases. CDR3 size: 12 residues. Looked up from germline, CDR1 is SQVTM and CDR2 is ANQGSEA. CDR3 bases: TGCAGCGCAGGGGGGGGAGTCGAAAAACGGTTTTTT. Translated: CSAGGGVEKRFF. The full variable domain, with the rest looked up from reference TRBV29-1 and TRBJ1-4, is SAVISQKPSRDICQRGTSLTIQCQVDSQVTMMFWYRQQPGQSLTLIATANQGSEATYESGFVIDKFPISRPNLTFSTLTVSNMSPEDSSIYLCSAGGGVEKRFFGSGTQLSVL.

The sample holds a few counts of this clonotype. The chain carries TRBV7-9 and TRBJ2-3; the match to TRBD2 covers 13 bases. J lost 2 bases, V lost 7 bases, and 6 bases had no gene match. This CDR3 spans 16 amino acids. The germline gives CDR1 SEHNR, CDR2 FQNEAQ (reference sequence). CDR3 bases: TGTGCCAGCACCAGGACTAGCGGGGGAAACACAGATACGCAGTATTTT. This encodes CASTRTSGGNTDTQYF.

This clonotype was picked up a small number of times. V and J are TRBV10-3 and TRBJ1-4, with D perhaps TRBD1 (5 bases). Germline V gene data show CDR1 as ENHRY and CDR2 as SYGVKD. V dropped 0 bases and J dropped 12 bases, with 11 bases sitting between them. This CDR3 has 13 residues. The DNA for the CDR3 is TGTGCCATCAGTGAGTCGGTTCGGGGCCAACTGTTTTTT. Protein: CAISESVRGQLFF.

The chain recombines TRBV20-1 with TRBJ2-1; no clear D. V was cut by 0 bases and J by 8 bases, with 17 bases left in between. The CDR3 has 15 amino acids. From germline, CDR1 is DFQATT and CDR2 SNEGSKA (reference sequence). DNA of the CDR3: TGCAGTGCTAGAGATCCGGCCTCAGCTGGAGATGAGCAGTTCTTC. Translating it yields CSARDPASAGDEQFF.

There are a few counts of this clonotype. This rearrangement joins TRBV28 to TRBJ1-2; 8 bases are a match to TRBD1. Per the germline V gene, CDR1 is MDHEN and CDR2 is SYDVKM. There are 14 residues in the CDR3. Trimming took 9 bases from V and 4 from J; bases not matched to a gene: 10. For the CDR3, the DNA is TGTGCCAGTAACGCAGGGGGCTCCTCCTATGGCTACACCTTC. This translates into CASNAGGSSYGYTF.

The J gene is TRBJ1-6, the V gene TRBV19, with a possible D match to TRBD1 (5 bases). With 9 bases removed from V and 0 bases from J, the gap between germline ends came to 12 bases. The germline V gene encodes CDR1 LNHDA and CDR2 SQIVND (reference sequence). The CDR3 sequence is 15 residues long. The CDR3 loop is CASRSGGSYNSPLHF. CDR3 in DNA: TGTGCCAGCCGCTCCGGGGGCTCCTATAATTCACCCCTCCACTTT.

The J gene is TRBJ2-5, the V gene TRBV29-1; 7 nucleotides align to TRBD2. With the DNA end fitting TRBJ2-7 better, the J assignment may be wrong. Germline assignment: CDR1 SQVTM and CDR2 ANQGSEA. There are 14 residues in the CDR3. The CDR3 reads CSVEFGSGTYEQYF. In DNA form, the CDR3 reads TGCAGCGTTGAATTCGGGAGCGGGACTTACGAGCAGTACTTC.

For the CDR3, the DNA is TGTGCCAGCAGCCCAACCGGGTCCGCCGGCGAGCAGTACTTC. Amino acids: CASSPTGSAGEQYF. The chain links TRBV7-9 to TRBJ2-7; D is uncertain. CDR3 length: 14 amino acids. The V end lost 5 bases, the J end lost 6 bases, and 17 bases lay between the germline ends. Germline values: CDR1 SEHNR, CDR2 FQNEAQ (reference sequence).

This clonotype was counted ten times or more. The rearrangement uses TRBV10-2 and TRBJ1-2, with a tentative D call TRBD1 (5 bases). Trimming stripped 2 bases from V and 7 bases from J, with 11 bases between. Germline V gene data show CDR1 as WSHSY and CDR2 as SAAADI. CDR3 length: 13 amino acids. The CDR3 coding sequence is TGCGCCAGCAGTGAGACGCAGGGCCGTGGCTACACCTTC. This sequence encodes CASSETQGRGYTF.

V usage is TRBV6-1 and J usage is TRBJ1-1; no clear D gene. The germline V gene encodes CDR1 MNHNS and CDR2 SASEGT. The CDR3 extends over 15 amino acids. The V end lost 3 bases, the J end lost 2 bases, and 13 bases lay between the germline ends. In DNA, the CDR3 is TGTGCCAGCAGTGATGCCGGGAGAGTCAACACTGAAGCTTTCTTT. This codes for CASSDAGRVNTEAFF.

Note on this clonotype: Relative to the germline gene, one junction end is altered; a read error may explain this. This rearrangement joins TRBV12-3 or TRBV12-4 to TRBJ2-3; TRBD1 agrees at 11 bases. This CDR3 spans 19 amino acids. The DNA for the CDR3 is TGTGCCAGCAGTGCCCTAATAGCCGGGACAGGGGGGAGCACTGATACGCAGTATTTT. Its translation: CASSALIAGTGGSTDTQYF.

This clonotype was counted ten times or more. J is TRBJ2-1 and V is TRBV20-1; D perhaps matches TRBD2 (6 bases). This CDR3 has 16 residues. Germline CDR1 reads DFQATT; CDR2 reads SNEGSKA (reference sequence). Trimming shortened V by 3 bases and J by 8 bases, and 23 bases separated the two germline ends. The CDR3 coding sequence is TGCAGTGCTAGCTTAAGTTTCGGCGGGGCCGGGGATGAGCAGTTCTTC. It is translated as CSASLSFGGAGDEQFF.

This clonotype was recorded at least ten times. CDR3 sequence reads: CAISGRVDEQFF. The CDR3 DNA is TGTGCCATCAGTGGTCGCGTTGATGAGCAGTTCTTC. V is TRBV10-3 and J is TRBJ2-1, with D unresolved. In germline, CDR1 is ENHRY, CDR2 SYGVKD. Trimming pared 4 bases from V and 8 bases from J, leaving 9 bases between. The CDR3 loop spans 12 amino acids.

To note about this clonotype: One end of the junction fails to match germline, which may point to a read error. The CDR3 nucleotides are TGTGCCAGCAGTTACACAGGGATGAACGCCGGGGAGCTGTTTTTT. Translating gives CASSYTGMNAGELFF. The rearrangement joins TRBV6-6 to TRBJ2-2, with a tentative D call TRBD1 (6 bases). Germline CDR1 MNHNY, CDR2 SVGAGI (reference sequence). There are 15 residues in the CDR3.

This clonotype was seen many times. The rearrangement joins TRBV7-2 to TRBJ1-5; 9 nucleotides match TRBD1. The CDR3 is 15 amino acids. V lost 5 bases and J lost 1; bases outside the gene matches: 3. CDR1 is SGHTA, CDR2 FQGNSA, per germline. CDR3 nucleotides: TGTGCCAGCAGCACGACAGGGGGGAGCAATCAGCCCCAGCATTTT. Its protein is CASSTTGGSNQPQHF.

As concerns this clonotype: This could be a read error, since a much larger clone is one nucleotide away. V usage is TRBV11-2 and J usage is TRBJ2-7; D could derive from TRBD1 or TRBD2 (7 bases each). The DNA end lines up better with TRBJ2-5; the J call may be wrong. The CDR3 is made up of 15 amino acids. Germline V lookup: CDR1 SGHAT, CDR2 FQNNGV. The CDR3 nucleotides are TGTGTCAGCAGCTTCCCAGCAGGGGGGGCAGAGACCCAGTACTTC. This gives the protein CVSSFPAGGAETQYF.

This chain connects TRBV4-2 to TRBJ1-4; D is possibly TRBD1 (5 bases). Germline lookup yields CDR1 LGHNA and CDR2 YNFKEQ. The CDR3 contains 14 residues. Trimming pared 1 base from V and 8 bases from J, leaving 11 bases between. The CDR3 loop is CASSQGDLKEKLFF. The CDR3 bases are TGTGCCAGCAGCCAAGGGGACCTGAAGGAAAAACTGTTTTTT.

The V call is TRBV20-1, the J call TRBJ2-5; maybe TRBD2 (6 bases). CDR1 DFQATT and CDR2 SNEGSKA come from the germline V gene (reference sequence). This CDR3 is built from 15 residues. Trimming stripped 0 bases from V and 7 bases from J, with 18 bases between. CDR3 region: CSAREGSGSGSTQYF. The CDR3 DNA reads as TGCAGTGCTAGAGAAGGAAGTGGTAGCGGCTCGACCCAGTACTTC.

Concerning this clonotype: Just one base apart from a much larger clone, this may be a read error. V is TRBV20-1 and J is TRBJ2-5, with 12 bases that match TRBD1. The CDR3 has 17 residues. The V gene's germline CDR1 is DFQATT and CDR2 SNEGSKA (reference sequence). The V gene end was trimmed by 3 bases and the J gene end by 11 bases; junction bases not matched to a gene: 19. The CDR3 is CSARWGQGAFYYNEQYF. Written as DNA, the CDR3 is TGCAGTGCTAGGTGGGGACAGGGGGCATTTTATTACAATGAGCAGTACTTC.

The chain is built from TRBV6-2 or TRBV6-3 and TRBJ1-1, with D unclear. The V gene lost 7 bases and the J gene lost 7 bases, with 13 bases spanning the gap. Germline V CDR1 and CDR2: MNHEY, SVGEGT. The CDR3 runs 12 residues. The DNA for the CDR3 is TGTGCCAGCAACGATGCGACGGGTGAAGCTTTCTTT. It codes for CASNDATGEAFF.

Worth noting for this clonotype: A much larger clone differs by one base, so this may be a read error. The rearrangement links TRBV12-3 or TRBV12-4 to TRBJ2-1, with 7 bases fitting TRBD2. The CDR3 loop spans 16 amino acids. The trim removed 6 bases at V and 1 base at J, leaving 9 bases unmatched. In DNA, the CDR3 is TGTGCCAGCAGCCCCAGCGGGGAGGTTTCCTACAATGAGCAGTTCTTC. Amino acid sequence: CASSPSGEVSYNEQFF.

V is TRBV20-1 and J is TRBJ2-1; 10 nucleotides match TRBD2. The CDR3 consists of 14 residues. V shed 5 bases, J shed 10 bases, and the junction held 11 bases outside the gene matches. Germline values: CDR1 DFQATT, CDR2 SNEGSKA (reference sequence). This CDR3 is CSAFKTSGWGEQFF. The CDR3 DNA follows: TGCAGTGCTTTTAAGACTAGCGGGTGGGGGGAGCAGTTCTTC.

This clonotype was counted ten times or more. The chain links TRBV7-3 to TRBJ2-1, with TRBD1 as a possible D gene (5 bases). The germline gives CDR1 SGHTA, CDR2 FQGTGA. V was shortened by 2 bases and J by 2 bases, with 10 bases between the two germline ends. The CDR3 is 15 amino acids. CDR3 in amino acids: CASSLQGGAYNEQFF. CDR3 DNA: TGTGCCAGCAGCTTACAGGGTGGTGCCTACAATGAGCAGTTCTTC.

At least ten counts were recorded for this clonotype. V usage is TRBV2 and J usage is TRBJ1-1, with D perhaps matching TRBD1 (5 bases). V was clipped by 6 bases and J by 0 bases, with 17 bases between them. CDR3 length equals 16 residues. Germline assignment: CDR1 SNHLY and CDR2 FYNNEI. This CDR3 is CASRTLTEGMNTEAFF. The CDR3 nucleotides are TGTGCCAGCAGGACTCTGACGGAGGGGATGAACACTGAAGCTTTCTTT.

This clonotype was counted ten times or more. V usage is TRBV10-3 and J usage is TRBJ2-1, with 9 bases lining up with TRBD2. Germline trimming cut 11 bases from V and 7 bases from J; bases unmatched to any gene: 18. Looked up from germline, CDR1 is ENHRY and CDR2 is SYGVKD. CDR3 length: 16 residues. CDR3 loop: CAVVRGGAAKANEQFF. The DNA for the CDR3 is TGTGCCGTCGTGCGCGGGGGGGCGGCTAAGGCTAATGAGCAGTTCTTC.

This clonotype occurred a few times. The V call is TRBV4-2, the J call TRBJ2-1; 12 positions agree with TRBD2. The germline V gene encodes CDR1 LGHNA and CDR2 YNFKEQ. Germline trimming cut 4 bases from V and 8 bases from J; bases unmatched to any gene: 6. This CDR3 is built from 15 residues. The CDR3 loop is CASSLQTSGSDEQFF. DNA of the CDR3: TGTGCCAGCAGCCTCCAGACTAGCGGGAGCGATGAGCAGTTCTTC.

This clonotype was detected ten times or more. The V and J genes are TRBV11-2 and TRBJ2-1; TRBD2 matches 9 bases. Germline lookup yields CDR1 SGHAT and CDR2 FQNNGV. The CDR3 runs to 15 residues. Trimming took 5 bases from V and 7 from J; bases not matched to a gene: 9. CDR3 bases: TGTGCCAGCAGCACCCGAGCGGGGGGTGGGAATGAGCAGTTCTTC. Translated, it gives CASSTRAGGGNEQFF.

The chain links TRBV28 to TRBJ1-5; unclear D gene. Germline assignment: CDR1 MDHEN and CDR2 SYDVKM. V dropped 4 bases and J dropped 6 bases, with 7 bases sitting between them. The CDR3 covers 12 residues. CDR3 sequence: CASSSDPQPQHF. The CDR3 region has the DNA TGTGCCAGCAGTTCTGACCCTCAGCCCCAGCATTTT.